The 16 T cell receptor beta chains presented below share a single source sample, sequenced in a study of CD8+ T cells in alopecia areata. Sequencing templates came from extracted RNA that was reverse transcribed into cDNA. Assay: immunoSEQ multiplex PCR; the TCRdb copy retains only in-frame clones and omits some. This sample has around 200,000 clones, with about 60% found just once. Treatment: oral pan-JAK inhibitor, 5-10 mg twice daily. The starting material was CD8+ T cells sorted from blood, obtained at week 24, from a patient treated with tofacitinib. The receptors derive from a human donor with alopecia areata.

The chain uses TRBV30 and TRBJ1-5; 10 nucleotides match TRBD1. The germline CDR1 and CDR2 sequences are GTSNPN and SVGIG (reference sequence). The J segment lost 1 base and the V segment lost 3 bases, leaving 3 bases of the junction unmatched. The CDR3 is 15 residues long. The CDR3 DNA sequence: TGTGCCTGGAGCCCGACAGGGGGCAGCAATCAGCCCCAGCATTTT. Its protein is CAWSPTGGSNQPQHF.

In nucleotides, the CDR3 is TGCGCCAGCAGCCAAGGCCAGTACTACGAGCAGTACTTC. Its protein is CASSQGQYYEQYF. This chain joins TRBV4-1 and TRBJ2-7; D remains ambiguous. V was cut by 1 base and J by 3 bases, with 7 bases left in between. Germline CDR1 reads MGHRA; CDR2 reads YSYEKL. The CDR3 has 13 amino acids.

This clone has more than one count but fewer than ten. The CDR3 bases are TGCAGCGTTGAGGTTGGGGGGGCCGCTGAAGCTTTCTTT. It is translated as CSVEVGGAAEAFF. The chain couples TRBV29-1 to TRBJ1-1, with D possibly being TRBD1 (6 bases). Per the germline V gene, CDR1 is SQVTM and CDR2 is ANQGSEA. Trimming left V 3 bases short and J 6 bases short, with 14 bases between. The CDR3 is 13 amino acids.

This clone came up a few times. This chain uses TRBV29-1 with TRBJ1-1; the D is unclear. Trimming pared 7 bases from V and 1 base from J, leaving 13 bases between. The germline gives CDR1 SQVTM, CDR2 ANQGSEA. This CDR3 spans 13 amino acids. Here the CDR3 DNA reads TGCAGCGCCTATCCAGGAAGGAACACTGAAGCTTTCTTT. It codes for CSAYPGRNTEAFF.

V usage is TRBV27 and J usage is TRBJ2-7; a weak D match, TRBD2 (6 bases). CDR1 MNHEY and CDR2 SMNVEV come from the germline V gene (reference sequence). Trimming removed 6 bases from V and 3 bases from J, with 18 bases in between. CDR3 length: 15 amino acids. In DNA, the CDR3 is TGTGCCAGCAGGCCAAGGAGGGGACGCAACTACGAGCAGTACTTC. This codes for CASRPRRGRNYEQYF.

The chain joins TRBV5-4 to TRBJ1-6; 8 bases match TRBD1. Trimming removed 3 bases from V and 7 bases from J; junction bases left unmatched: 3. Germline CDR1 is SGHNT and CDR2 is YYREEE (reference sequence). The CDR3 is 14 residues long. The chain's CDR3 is CASSWDRPNSPLHF. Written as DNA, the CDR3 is TGTGCCAGCAGCTGGGACAGGCCCAATTCACCCCTCCACTTT.

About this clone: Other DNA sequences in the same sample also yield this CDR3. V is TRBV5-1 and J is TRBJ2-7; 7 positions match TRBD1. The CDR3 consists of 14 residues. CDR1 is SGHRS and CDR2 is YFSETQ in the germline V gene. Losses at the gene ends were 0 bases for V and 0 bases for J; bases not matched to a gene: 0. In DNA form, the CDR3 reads TGCGCCAGCAGCTTGGGACAGGGCTCCTACGAGCAGTACTTC. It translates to CASSLGQGSYEQYF.

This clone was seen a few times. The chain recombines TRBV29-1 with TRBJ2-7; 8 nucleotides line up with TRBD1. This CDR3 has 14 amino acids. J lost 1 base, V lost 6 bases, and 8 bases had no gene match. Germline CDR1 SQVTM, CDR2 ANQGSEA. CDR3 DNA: TGCAGCGTCAGCAGGGACAGGCCGTCCTACGAGCAGTACTTC. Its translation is CSVSRDRPSYEQYF.

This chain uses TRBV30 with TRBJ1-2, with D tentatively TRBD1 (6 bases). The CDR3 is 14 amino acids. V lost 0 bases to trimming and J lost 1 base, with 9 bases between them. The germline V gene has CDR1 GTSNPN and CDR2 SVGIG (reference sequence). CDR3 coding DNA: TGTGCCTGGAGTGTCGGGACAAATAACTATGGCTACACCTTC. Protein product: CAWSVGTNNYGYTF.

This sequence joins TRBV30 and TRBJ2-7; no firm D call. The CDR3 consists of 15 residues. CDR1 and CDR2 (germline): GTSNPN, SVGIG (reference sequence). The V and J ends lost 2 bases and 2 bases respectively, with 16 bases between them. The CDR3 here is CAWSPALGQAYEQYF. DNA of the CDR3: TGTGCCTGGAGTCCCGCGCTAGGGCAAGCCTACGAGCAGTACTTC.

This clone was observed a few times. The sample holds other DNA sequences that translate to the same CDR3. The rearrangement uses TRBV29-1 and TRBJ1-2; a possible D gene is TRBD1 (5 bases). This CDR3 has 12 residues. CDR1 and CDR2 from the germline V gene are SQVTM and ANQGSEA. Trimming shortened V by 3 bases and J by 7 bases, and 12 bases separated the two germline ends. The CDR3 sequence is CSVERAGGGYTF. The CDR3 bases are TGCAGCGTTGAGCGGGCCGGGGGTGGCTACACCTTC.

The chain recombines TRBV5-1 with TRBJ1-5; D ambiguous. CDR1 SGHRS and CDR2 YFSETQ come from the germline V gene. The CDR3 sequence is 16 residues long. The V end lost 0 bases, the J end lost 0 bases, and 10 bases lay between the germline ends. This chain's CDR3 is CASSLGPEYSNQPQHF. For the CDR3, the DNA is TGCGCCAGCAGCTTGGGTCCAGAATATAGCAATCAGCCCCAGCATTTT.

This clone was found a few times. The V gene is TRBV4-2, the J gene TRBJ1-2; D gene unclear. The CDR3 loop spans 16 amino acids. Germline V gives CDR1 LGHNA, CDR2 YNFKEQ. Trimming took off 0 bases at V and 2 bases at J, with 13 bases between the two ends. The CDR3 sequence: CASSQDEGYHNYGYTF. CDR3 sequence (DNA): TGTGCCAGCAGCCAAGATGAAGGCTACCACAACTATGGCTACACCTTC.

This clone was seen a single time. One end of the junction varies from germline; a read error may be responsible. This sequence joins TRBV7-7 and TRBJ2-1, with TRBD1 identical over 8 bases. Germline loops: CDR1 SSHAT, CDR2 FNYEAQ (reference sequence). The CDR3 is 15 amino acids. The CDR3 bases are TGTGCTAGCAGCTTAGGGACAGGATCCTCCAATGAGCAGTTCTTC. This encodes CASSLGTGSSNEQFF.

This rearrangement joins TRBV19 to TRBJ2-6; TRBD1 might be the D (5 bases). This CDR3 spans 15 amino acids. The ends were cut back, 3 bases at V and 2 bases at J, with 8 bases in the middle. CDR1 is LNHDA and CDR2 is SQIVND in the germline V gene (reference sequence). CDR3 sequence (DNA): TGTGCCAGTAGTATTGTAGGGGCTGGGGCCAACGTCCTGACTTTC. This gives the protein CASSIVGAGANVLTF.

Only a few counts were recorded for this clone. As DNA, the CDR3 is TGTGCCAGTAAGACGGGGAAGGGAGATCAGCCCCAGCATTTT. It codes for CASKTGKGDQPQHF. The chain uses TRBV19 and TRBJ1-5; D remains ambiguous. The germline V gene encodes CDR1 LNHDA and CDR2 SQIVND (reference sequence). Trimming took off 7 bases at V and 5 bases at J, with 15 bases between the two ends. The CDR3 contains 14 residues. Full variable domain (missing parts from reference TRBV19 and TRBJ1-5): DGGITQSPKYLFRKEGQNVTLSCEQNLNHDAMYWYRQDPGQGLRLIYYSQIVNDFQKGDIAEGYSVSREKKESFPLTVTSAQKNPTAFYLCASKTGKGDQPQHFGDGTRLSIL.